Shown below are 21 T cell receptor beta chains from a single sample sequenced in a study of low-dose radiotherapy and immunotherapy resistance in tumors. Time point: before trial treatment. Alpha and beta chains were covered, as first-strand cDNA relied on TRAV- and TRBV-specific primers. The authors ran around 22 PCR cycles to amplify TCRs with a constant-region primer and V-primer adapter. MiXCR, run by TCRdb on the reads, gives a single entry per CDR3 protein. The sample has over 65,000 distinct CDR3 sequences; around 17% are singletons. This material consisted of PBMCs, taken before treatment. These receptors all stem from a male donor with prostate cancer.

In the case of this clonotype: Given a far larger clone just one base away, this is likely a sequencing read error. This chain connects TRBV3-1 to TRBJ2-1; 11 bases are a match to TRBD1. In germline, CDR1 is LGHDT, CDR2 YNNKEL (reference sequence). The CDR3 runs to 14 residues. In DNA, the CDR3 is TGCGCCAGCAGCACCGGGACAGGGGGGAATGAGCAGTCCTTC. It yields the protein CASSTGTGGNEQSF.

There are many counts of this clonotype. This chain joins TRBV12-3 or TRBV12-4 and TRBJ2-5; TRBD2 is a possible D gene (5 bases). The CDR3 runs to 14 residues. The V end was cut by 6 bases, the J end by 5 bases, with 16 bases between. The CDR3, as DNA: TGTGCCAGCAGCGCGGGTTTACCGGGGGAGACCCAGTACTTC. Protein: CASSAGLPGETQYF.

This clonotype was recorded many times. The chain employs TRBV5-1 and TRBJ2-7, with D perhaps TRBD1 (6 bases). The germline V gene encodes CDR1 SGHRS and CDR2 YFSETQ. The CDR3 consists of 15 residues. Trimming left V 0 bases short and J 2 bases short, with 12 bases between. CDR3 in amino acids: CASSLDGQRPYEQYF. DNA for the CDR3: TGCGCCAGCAGCTTGGATGGACAGCGACCCTACGAGCAGTACTTC.

This clonotype appeared many times. The V call is TRBV20-1, the J call TRBJ1-1; 8 bases map to TRBD1. Trimming at V came to 6 bases and at J to 5 bases, leaving 5 bases not matched to a gene. Germline CDR1 and CDR2: DFQATT and SNEGSKA (reference sequence). The CDR3 extends over 12 amino acids. The DNA of the CDR3 is TGCAGTGCCCAGGGGGCGCGGACTGAAGCTTTCTTT. Its translation: CSAQGARTEAFF.

This clonotype was detected ten times or more. The chain combines TRBV4-2 with TRBJ2-3; weak D call: TRBD2 (6 bases). The CDR3 runs to 16 residues. Trimming left V 2 bases short and J 1 base short, with 13 bases between. Germline CDR1 LGHNA, CDR2 YNFKEQ. CDR3 DNA: TGTGCCAGCAGCCAATTCGGGAGCGAGGGCACAGATACGCAGTATTTT. Protein sequence: CASSQFGSEGTDTQYF.

In nucleotides, the CDR3 is TGTGCCAGCAGCCGGAGACAGGGGCAGGTGGAGACCCAGTACTTC. Translating it yields CASSRRQGQVETQYF. The genes are TRBV7-9 and TRBJ2-5, with TRBD1 identical over 8 bases. From germline, CDR1 is SEHNR and CDR2 FQNEAQ (reference sequence). The V gene end was trimmed by 5 bases and the J gene end by 5 bases; junction bases not matched to a gene: 10. The CDR3 spans 15 residues. Full variable domain (outside the CDR3, taken from reference TRBV7-9 and TRBJ2-5): DTGVSQNPRHKITKRGQNVTFRCDPISEHNRLYWYRQTLGQGPEFLTYFQNEAQLEKSRLLSDRFSAERPKGSFSTLEIQRTEQGDSAMYLCASSRRQGQVETQYFGPGTRLLVL.

The table lists this clonotype with a few counts. The V and J genes are TRBV27 and TRBJ1-2; possible D gene TRBD1, 6 bases. CDR1 is MNHEY, CDR2 SMNVEV, per germline (reference sequence). V was trimmed by 5 bases and J by 7 bases, leaving 17 bases between them. The CDR3 runs to 14 residues. The DNA of the CDR3 is TGTGCCAGCAGTATGGGGGCAGGGGTGATTGGCTACACCTTC. This codes for CASSMGAGVIGYTF.

This clonotype was found many times. The chain links TRBV5-1 to TRBJ2-3, with D possibly TRBD1 on 5 matching bases. V was cut by 3 bases and J by 2 bases, with 13 bases left in between. Germline V CDR1 and CDR2: SGHRS, YFSETQ. This CDR3 has 15 amino acids. The CDR3 spells CASSSRQMNTDTQYF. CDR3 DNA: TGCGCCAGCAGCTCCCGACAGATGAACACAGATACGCAGTATTTT.

This clonotype was recorded many times. This chain uses TRBV12-5 with TRBJ1-2, with a tentative D call TRBD1 (5 bases). CDR3 length: 14 amino acids. V shed 3 bases and J shed 0 bases, with 8 bases lying between them. CDR1 LGHNT and CDR2 FRNRAP come from the germline V gene. The CDR3 DNA sequence: TGTGCTAGTGGTTTCCCGACAGCTAACTATGGCTACACCTTC. This codes for CASGFPTANYGYTF.

This clonotype has at least ten counts. This chain uses TRBV11-2 with TRBJ2-3; the D is unclear. The CDR3 has 14 amino acids. Germline V gene lookup returns CDR1 SGHAT and CDR2 FQNNGV. Trimming removed 1 base from V and 2 bases from J, with 7 bases in between. The CDR3 reads CASSLGMYTDTQYF. For the CDR3, the DNA is TGTGCCAGCAGCTTAGGGATGTACACAGATACGCAGTATTTT.

V is TRBV20-1 and J is TRBJ1-1; a weak D match, TRBD1 (6 bases). Germline V CDR1 and CDR2: DFQATT, SNEGSKA (reference sequence). Trimming left V 1 base short and J 7 bases short, with 19 bases between. The length of the CDR3 is 15 residues. The CDR3 loop is CSARVGKRGGFEAFF. In DNA form, the CDR3 reads TGCAGTGCTAGAGTGGGAAAAAGAGGGGGGTTTGAAGCTTTCTTT.

This clonotype was recorded many times. CDR3 nucleotides: TGTGCCAGCAGCCAAAACAGGGCACCCACCTACGAGCAGTACTTC. Residues: CASSQNRAPTYEQYF. This chain uses TRBV7-9 with TRBJ2-7; D might be TRBD1 (6 bases). Trimming took off 5 bases at V and 2 bases at J, with 16 bases between the two ends. Germline V gives CDR1 SEHNR, CDR2 FQNEAQ (reference sequence). This CDR3 contains 15 residues.

The sample holds many counts of this clonotype. V and J are TRBV6-1 and TRBJ2-5, with 7 bases matching TRBD1. This CDR3 comprises 14 residues. Trimming took 8 bases from V and 2 from J; bases not matched to a gene: 8. In germline, CDR1 is MNHNS, CDR2 SASEGT. The CDR3 loop reads CASSDGQVQETQYF. The DNA for the CDR3 is TGTGCCAGCTCAGACGGACAGGTACAAGAGACCCAGTACTTC.

In its sample, this clonotype was seen many times. The rearrangement links TRBV7-2 to TRBJ2-5; the match to TRBD2 covers 7 bases. The germline CDR1 and CDR2 sequences are SGHTA and FQGNSA. This CDR3 is built from 18 residues. Trimming took 1 base from V and 1 from J; bases not matched to a gene: 12. The CDR3: CASSLVGGEGGVQETQYF. The CDR3 DNA follows: TGTGCCAGCAGCTTAGTTGGGGGGGAGGGAGGGGTCCAAGAGACCCAGTACTTC.

At least ten counts were recorded for this clonotype. The chain is built from TRBV13 and TRBJ2-2; the D gene is possibly TRBD1 (5 bases). This CDR3 region has 14 residues. Germline values: CDR1 PRHDT, CDR2 FYEKMQ (reference sequence). V was clipped by 3 bases and J by 2 bases, with 7 bases between them. The DNA of the CDR3 is TGTGCCAGCAGCTTGGGGCGAAACACCGGGGAGCTGTTTTTT. It translates to CASSLGRNTGELFF. The variable domain in full, completed from reference TRBV13 and TRBJ2-2, reads AAGVIQSPRHLIKEKRETATLKCYPIPRHDTVYWYQQGPGQDPQFLISFYEKMQSDKGSIPDRFSAQQFSDYHSELNMSSLELGDSALYFCASSLGRNTGELFFGEGSRLTVL.

This clonotype was seen at least ten times. The rearrangement uses TRBV7-9 and TRBJ1-6; 7 bases are shared with TRBD1. V trimming: 5 bases; J trimming: 5 bases; junction bases outside the gene matches: 6. The CDR3 spans 15 residues. The V gene's germline CDR1 is SEHNR and CDR2 FQNEAQ (reference sequence). In DNA, the CDR3 is TGTGCCAGCAGCCACGCAGGGGGAAATAATTCACCCCTCCACTTT. Its protein product is CASSHAGGNNSPLHF.

This clonotype appeared many times. V is TRBV29-1 and J is TRBJ1-5; D may be TRBD1 (5 bases). Germline V gene data show CDR1 as SQVTM and CDR2 as ANQGSEA. Trimming left V 5 bases short and J 5 bases short, with 16 bases between. This CDR3 comprises 14 residues. Here the CDR3 DNA reads TGCAGCGTTAAAACAGGTGGGGCTCATCAGCCCCAGCATTTT. This translates into CSVKTGGAHQPQHF.

This clonotype was observed a few times. The rearrangement uses TRBV10-2 and TRBJ2-1; D is ambiguous. Germline CDR1 is WSHSY and CDR2 is SAAADI. CDR3 length: 14 residues. V lost 3 bases, J lost 6 bases, and 12 bases lay in between. CDR3 DNA: TGCGCCAGCAGTGATACCCGTTTCCCCAATGAGCAGTTCTTC. Translation gives CASSDTRFPNEQFF.

At least ten counts were recorded for this clonotype. The chain joins TRBV9 to TRBJ2-1; D is possibly TRBD1 (6 bases). The V gene's germline CDR1 is SGDLS and CDR2 YYNGEE. Deletions cut 0 bases from V and 8 bases from J, with 12 bases between. The CDR3 contains 14 residues. The CDR3 region has the DNA TGTGCCAGCAGCGTAGGGGGGCATTCGGATGAGCAGTTCTTC. It specifies CASSVGGHSDEQFF.

At least ten counts were recorded for this clonotype. The rearrangement uses TRBV5-1 and TRBJ2-1, with 12 bases that match TRBD2. Germline loops: CDR1 SGHRS, CDR2 YFSETQ. V shed 5 bases and J 4 bases; nucleotides not matched to a gene: 10. The CDR3 has 17 amino acids. CDR3 loop: CASSITSGGTLYNEQFF. CDR3 bases: TGCGCCAGCAGTATTACTAGCGGGGGGACCTTATACAATGAGCAGTTCTTC.

This clonotype was seen many times. This chain joins TRBV7-2 and TRBJ1-5, with TRBD1 as a possible D gene (5 bases). The V gene's germline CDR1 is SGHTA and CDR2 FQGNSA. V lost 2 bases, J lost 7 bases, and 15 bases lay in between. The CDR3 extends over 15 amino acids. For the CDR3, the DNA is TGTGCCAGCAGCTTAAGGGGTCAGGTAGGACAGCCCCAGCATTTT. This sequence encodes CASSLRGQVGQPQHF. The entire variable domain, with the rest obtained from reference TRBV7-2 and TRBJ1-5, is as follows: GAGVSQSPSNKVTEKGKDVELRCDPISGHTALYWYRQSLGQGLEFLIYFQGNSAPDKSGLPSDRFSAERTGGSVSTLTIQRTQQEDSAVYLCASSLRGQVGQPQHFGDGTRLSIL.